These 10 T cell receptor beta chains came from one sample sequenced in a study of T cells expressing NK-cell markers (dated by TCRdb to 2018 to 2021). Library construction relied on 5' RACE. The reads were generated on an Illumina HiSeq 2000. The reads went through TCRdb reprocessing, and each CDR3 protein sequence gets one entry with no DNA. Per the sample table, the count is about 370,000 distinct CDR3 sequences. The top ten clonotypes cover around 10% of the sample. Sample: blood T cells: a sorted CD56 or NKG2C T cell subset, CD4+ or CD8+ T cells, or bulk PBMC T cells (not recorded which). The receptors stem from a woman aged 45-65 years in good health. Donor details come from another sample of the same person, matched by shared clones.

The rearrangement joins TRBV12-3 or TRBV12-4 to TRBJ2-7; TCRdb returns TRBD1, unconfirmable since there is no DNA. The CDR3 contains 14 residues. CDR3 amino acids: CASSLSGTTYEQYF.

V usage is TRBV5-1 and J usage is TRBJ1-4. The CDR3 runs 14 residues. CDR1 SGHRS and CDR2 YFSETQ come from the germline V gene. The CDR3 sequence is CASSSSGPQGKLFF.

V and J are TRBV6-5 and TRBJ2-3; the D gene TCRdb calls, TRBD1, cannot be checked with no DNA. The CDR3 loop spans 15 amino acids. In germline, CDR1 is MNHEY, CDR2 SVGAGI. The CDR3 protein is CASSSLGGSTDTQYF.

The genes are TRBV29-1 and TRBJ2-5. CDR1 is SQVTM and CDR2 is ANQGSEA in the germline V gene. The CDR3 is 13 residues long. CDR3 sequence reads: CSGVVTYQETQYF.

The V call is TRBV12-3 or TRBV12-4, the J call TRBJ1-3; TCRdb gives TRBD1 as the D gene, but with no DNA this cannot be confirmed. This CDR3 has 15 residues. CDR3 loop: CASTLSGGSGNTIYF.

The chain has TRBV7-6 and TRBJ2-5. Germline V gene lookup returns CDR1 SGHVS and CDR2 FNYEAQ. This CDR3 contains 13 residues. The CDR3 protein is CASSLVLLETQYF. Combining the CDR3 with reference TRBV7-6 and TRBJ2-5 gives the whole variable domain GAGVSQSPRYKVTKRGQDVALRCDPISGHVSLYWYRQALGQGPEFLTYFNYEAQQDKSGLPNDRFSAERPEGSISTLTIQRTEQRDSAMYRCASSLVLLETQYFGPGTRLLVL.

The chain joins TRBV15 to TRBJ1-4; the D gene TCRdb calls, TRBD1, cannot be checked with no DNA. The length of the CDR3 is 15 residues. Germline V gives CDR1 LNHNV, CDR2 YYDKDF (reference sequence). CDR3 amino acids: CATSKIQGATEKLFF.

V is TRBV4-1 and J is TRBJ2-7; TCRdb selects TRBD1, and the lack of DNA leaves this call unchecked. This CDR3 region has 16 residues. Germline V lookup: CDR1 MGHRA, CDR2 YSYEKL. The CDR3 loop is CASSPSGTGSSYEQYF.

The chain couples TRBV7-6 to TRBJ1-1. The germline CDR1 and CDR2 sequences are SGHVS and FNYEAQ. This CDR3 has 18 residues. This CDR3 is CASSLEMAPGGGDAEAFF.

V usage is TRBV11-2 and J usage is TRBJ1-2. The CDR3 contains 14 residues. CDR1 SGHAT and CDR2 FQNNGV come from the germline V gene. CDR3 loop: CASSPEARRYGYTF.